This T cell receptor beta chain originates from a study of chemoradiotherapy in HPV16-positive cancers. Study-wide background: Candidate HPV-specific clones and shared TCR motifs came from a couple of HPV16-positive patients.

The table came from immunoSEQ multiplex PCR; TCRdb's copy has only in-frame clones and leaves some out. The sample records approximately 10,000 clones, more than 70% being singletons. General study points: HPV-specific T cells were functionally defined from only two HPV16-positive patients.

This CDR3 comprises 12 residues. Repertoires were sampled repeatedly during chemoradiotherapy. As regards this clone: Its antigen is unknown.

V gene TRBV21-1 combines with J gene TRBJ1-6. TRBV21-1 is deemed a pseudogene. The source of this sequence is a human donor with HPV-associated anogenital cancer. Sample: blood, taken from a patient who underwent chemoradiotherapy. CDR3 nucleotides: TGTGCCAGCCAGGGGAGGCGCTCACCCCTCCACTTT. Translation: CASQGRRSPLHF.